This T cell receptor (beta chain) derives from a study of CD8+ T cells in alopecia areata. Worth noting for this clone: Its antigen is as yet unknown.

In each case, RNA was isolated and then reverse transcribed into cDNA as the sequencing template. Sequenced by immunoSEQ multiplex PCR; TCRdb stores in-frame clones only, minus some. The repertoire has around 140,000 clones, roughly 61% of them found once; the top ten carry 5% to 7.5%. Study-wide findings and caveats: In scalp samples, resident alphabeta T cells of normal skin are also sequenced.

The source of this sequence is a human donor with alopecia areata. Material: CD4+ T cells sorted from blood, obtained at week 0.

CDR3 in DNA: TGTGCCAGCAGTCGAACGGGGAACTATGGCTACACCTTC. Amino acid sequence: CASSRTGNYGYTF. The gene calls are TRBV2 and TRBJ1-2, with no clear D. Germline-derived CDR1 and CDR2 are SNHLY and FYNNEI. V dropped 5 bases and J dropped 2 bases, with 9 bases sitting between them. CDR3 length: 13 amino acids.